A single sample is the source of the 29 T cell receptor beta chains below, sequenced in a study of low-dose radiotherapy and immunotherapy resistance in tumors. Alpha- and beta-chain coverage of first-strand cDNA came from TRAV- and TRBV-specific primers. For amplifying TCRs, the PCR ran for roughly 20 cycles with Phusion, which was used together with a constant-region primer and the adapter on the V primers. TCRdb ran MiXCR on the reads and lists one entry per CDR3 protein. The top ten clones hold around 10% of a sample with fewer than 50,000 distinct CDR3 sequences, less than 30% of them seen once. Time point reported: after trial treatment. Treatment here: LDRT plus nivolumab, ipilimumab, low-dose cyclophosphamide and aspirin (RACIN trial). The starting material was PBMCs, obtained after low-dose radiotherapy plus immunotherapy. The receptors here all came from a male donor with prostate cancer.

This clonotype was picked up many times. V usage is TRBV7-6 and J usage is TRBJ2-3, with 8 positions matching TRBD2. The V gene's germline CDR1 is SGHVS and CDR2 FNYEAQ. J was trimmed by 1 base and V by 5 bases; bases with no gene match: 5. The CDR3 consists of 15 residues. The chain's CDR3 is CASSDGRGGTDTQYF. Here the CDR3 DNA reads TGTGCCAGCAGCGACGGGCGGGGGGGCACAGATACGCAGTATTTT.

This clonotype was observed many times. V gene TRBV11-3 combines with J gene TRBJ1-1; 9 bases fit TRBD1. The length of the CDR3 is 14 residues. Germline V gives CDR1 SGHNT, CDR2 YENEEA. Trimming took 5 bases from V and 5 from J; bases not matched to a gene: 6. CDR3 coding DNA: TGTGCCAGCAGCACGGGACAGGGAAGAACTGAAGCTTTCTTT. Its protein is CASSTGQGRTEAFF.

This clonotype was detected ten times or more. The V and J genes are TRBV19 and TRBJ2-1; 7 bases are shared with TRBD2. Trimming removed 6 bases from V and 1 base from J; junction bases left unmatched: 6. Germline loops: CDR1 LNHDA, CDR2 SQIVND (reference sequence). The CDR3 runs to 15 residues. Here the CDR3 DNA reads TGTGCCAGTAGGACGACTAGCAGGTCCTACAATGAGCAGTTCTTC. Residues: CASRTTSRSYNEQFF.

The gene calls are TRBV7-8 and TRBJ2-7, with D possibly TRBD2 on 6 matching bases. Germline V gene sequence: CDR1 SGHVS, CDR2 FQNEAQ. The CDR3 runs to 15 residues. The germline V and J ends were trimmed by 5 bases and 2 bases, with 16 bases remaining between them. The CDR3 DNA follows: TGTGCCAGCAGCCCGAAGGGACTGATAACCTACGAGCAGTACTTC. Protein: CASSPKGLITYEQYF.

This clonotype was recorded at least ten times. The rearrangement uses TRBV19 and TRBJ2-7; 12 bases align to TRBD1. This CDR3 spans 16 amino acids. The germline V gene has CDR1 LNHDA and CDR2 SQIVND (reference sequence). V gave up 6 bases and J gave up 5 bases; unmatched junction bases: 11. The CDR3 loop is CASSPWVGQGAHEQYF. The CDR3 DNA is TGTGCCAGTAGCCCCTGGGTGGGACAGGGGGCACACGAGCAGTACTTC.

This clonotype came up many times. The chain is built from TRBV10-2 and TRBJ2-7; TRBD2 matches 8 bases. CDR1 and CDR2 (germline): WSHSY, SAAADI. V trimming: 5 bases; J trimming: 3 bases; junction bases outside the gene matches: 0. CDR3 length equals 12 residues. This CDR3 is CASSSGSYEQYF. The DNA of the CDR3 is TGCGCCAGCAGTAGCGGGAGCTACGAGCAGTACTTC.

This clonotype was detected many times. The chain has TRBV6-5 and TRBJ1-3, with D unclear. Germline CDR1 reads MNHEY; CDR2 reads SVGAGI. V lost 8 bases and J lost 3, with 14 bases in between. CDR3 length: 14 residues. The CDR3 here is CASSVGGNGNTIYF. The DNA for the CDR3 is TGTGCCAGCTCGGTCGGAGGGAATGGAAACACCATATATTTT.

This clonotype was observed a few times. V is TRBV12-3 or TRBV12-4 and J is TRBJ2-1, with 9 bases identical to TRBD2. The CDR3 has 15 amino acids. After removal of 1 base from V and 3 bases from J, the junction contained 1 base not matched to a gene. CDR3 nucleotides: TGTGCCAGCAGTTTAGGGACTAGCGACTACAATGAGCAGTTCTTC. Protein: CASSLGTSDYNEQFF.

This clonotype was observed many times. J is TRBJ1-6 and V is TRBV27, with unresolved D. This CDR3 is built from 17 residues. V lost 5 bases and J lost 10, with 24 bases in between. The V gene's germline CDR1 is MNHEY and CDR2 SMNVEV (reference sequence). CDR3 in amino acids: CASSITPVAASHSPLHF. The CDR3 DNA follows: TGTGCCAGCAGTATAACCCCGGTTGCAGCCTCTCACTCACCCCTCCACTTT.

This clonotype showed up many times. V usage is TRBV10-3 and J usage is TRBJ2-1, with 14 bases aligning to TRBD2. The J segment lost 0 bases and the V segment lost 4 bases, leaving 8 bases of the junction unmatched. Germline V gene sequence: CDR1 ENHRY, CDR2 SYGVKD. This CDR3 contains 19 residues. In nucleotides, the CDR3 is TGTGCCATCAGTGCGACTAGCGGGAGGGGCTTAAGCTCCTACAATGAGCAGTTCTTC. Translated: CAISATSGRGLSSYNEQFF.

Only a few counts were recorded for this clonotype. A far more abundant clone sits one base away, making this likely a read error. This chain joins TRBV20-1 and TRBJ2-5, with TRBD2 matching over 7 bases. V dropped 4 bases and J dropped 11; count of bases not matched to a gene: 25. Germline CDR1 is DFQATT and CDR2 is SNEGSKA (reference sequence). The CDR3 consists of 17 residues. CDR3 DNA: TGCAGTGCTACGCTAGCGGCGAGGAGAAATACCGACAATGAGCAGTACTTC. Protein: CSATLAARRNTDNEQYF.

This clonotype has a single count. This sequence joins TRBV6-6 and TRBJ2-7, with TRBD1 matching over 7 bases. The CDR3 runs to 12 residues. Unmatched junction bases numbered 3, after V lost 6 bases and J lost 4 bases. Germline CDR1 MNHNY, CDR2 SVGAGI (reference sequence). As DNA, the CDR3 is TGTGCCAGCAGCCAACAGGGGTACGAGCAGTACTTC. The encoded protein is CASSQQGYEQYF.

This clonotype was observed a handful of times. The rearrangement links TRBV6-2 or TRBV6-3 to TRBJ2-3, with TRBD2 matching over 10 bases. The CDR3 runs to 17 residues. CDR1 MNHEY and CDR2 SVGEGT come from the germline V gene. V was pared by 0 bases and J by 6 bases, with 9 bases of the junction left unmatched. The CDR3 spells CASSYSIAGGQPDTQYF. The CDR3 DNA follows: TGTGCCAGCAGTTACTCAATAGCGGGGGGTCAGCCTGATACGCAGTATTTT.

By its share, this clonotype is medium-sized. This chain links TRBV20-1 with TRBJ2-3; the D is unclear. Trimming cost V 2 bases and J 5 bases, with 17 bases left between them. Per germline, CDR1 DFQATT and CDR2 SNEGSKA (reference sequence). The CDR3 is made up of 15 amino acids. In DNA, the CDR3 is TGCAGTGCTAGAACCACGGGCAAAGTGGAAGATACGCAGTATTTT. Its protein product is CSARTTGKVEDTQYF.

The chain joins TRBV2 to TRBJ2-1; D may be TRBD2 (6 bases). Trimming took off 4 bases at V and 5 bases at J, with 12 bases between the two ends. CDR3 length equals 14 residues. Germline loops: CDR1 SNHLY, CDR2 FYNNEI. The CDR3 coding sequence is TGTGCCAGCAGTGCGATAGCGGATAACAATGAGCAGTTCTTC. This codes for CASSAIADNNEQFF. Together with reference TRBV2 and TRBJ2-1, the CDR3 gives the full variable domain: EPEVTQTPSHQVTQMGQEVILRCVPISNHLYFYWYRQILGQKVEFLVSFYNNEISEKSEIFDDQFSVERPDGSNFTLKIRSTKLEDSAMYFCASSAIADNNEQFFGPGTRLTVL.

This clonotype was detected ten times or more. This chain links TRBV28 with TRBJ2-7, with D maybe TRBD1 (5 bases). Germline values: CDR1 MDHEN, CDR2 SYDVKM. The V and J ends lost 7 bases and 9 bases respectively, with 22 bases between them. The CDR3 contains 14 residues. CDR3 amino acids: CASTTTGLRSRQYF. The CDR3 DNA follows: TGTGCCAGCACCACCACAGGTCTCCGATCAAGGCAGTACTTC.

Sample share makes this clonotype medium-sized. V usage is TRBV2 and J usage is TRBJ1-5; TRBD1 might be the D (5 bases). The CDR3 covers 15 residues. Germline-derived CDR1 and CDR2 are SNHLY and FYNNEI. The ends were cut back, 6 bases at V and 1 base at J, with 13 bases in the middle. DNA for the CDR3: TGTGCCAGCAGGGGGTCGCGGGGGAGCAATCAGCCCCAGCATTTT. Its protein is CASRGSRGSNQPQHF.

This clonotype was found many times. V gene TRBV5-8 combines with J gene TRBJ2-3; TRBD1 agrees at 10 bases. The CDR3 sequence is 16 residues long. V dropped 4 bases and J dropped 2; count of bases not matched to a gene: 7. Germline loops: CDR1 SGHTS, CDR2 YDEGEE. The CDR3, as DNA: TGTGCCAGCAGCCTGGGACAGGGGCTTAACACAGATACGCAGTATTTT. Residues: CASSLGQGLNTDTQYF.

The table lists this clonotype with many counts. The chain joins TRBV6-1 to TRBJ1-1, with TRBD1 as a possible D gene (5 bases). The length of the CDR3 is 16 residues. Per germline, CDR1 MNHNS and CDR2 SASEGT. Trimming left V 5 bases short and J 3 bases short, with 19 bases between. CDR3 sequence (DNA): TGTGCCAGCAGTCTCATGAGTGTAGGGGCCGACACTGAAGCTTTCTTT. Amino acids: CASSLMSVGADTEAFF.

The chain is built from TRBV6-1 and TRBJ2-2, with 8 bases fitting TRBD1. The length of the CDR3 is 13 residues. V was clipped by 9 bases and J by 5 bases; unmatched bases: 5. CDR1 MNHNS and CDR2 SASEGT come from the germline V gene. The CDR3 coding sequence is TGTGCCAGTTATGGACAGGGAACCGGGGAGCTGTTTTTT. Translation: CASYGQGTGELFF.

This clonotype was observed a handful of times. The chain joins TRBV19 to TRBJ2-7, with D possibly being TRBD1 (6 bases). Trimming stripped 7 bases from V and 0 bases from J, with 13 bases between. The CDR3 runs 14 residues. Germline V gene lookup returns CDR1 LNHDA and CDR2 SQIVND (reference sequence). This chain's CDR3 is CASTPGQTSYEQYF. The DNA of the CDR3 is TGTGCCAGTACCCCCGGACAGACCTCCTACGAGCAGTACTTC.

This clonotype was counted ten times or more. The CDR3 spells CASSLDARSYTF. The CDR3, as DNA: TGTGCCAGCAGCTTAGATGCGAGAAGCTACACCTTC. The genes are TRBV7-9 and TRBJ1-2, with D unclear. The CDR3 covers 12 residues. The germline V and J ends were trimmed by 1 base and 9 bases, with 9 bases remaining between them. Germline CDR1 SEHNR, CDR2 FQNEAQ (reference sequence).

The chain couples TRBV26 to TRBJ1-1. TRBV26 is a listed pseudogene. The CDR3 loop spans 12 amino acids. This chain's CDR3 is CAGSPGYTEASF. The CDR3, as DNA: TGTGCCGGCAGTCCTGGCTACACTGAAGCTTCCTTT.

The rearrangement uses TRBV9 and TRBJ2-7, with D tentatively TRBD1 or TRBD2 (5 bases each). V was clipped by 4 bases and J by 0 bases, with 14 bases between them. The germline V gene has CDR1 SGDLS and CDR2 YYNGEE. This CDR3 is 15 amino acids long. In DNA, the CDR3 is TGTGCCAGCAGCTCGGGACGGTCTTACTCCTACGAGCAGTACTTC. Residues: CASSSGRSYSYEQYF. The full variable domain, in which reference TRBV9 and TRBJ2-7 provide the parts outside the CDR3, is DSGVTQTPKHLITATGQRVTLRCSPRSGDLSVYWYQQSLDQGLQFLIQYYNGEERAKGNILERFSAQQFPDLHSELNLSSLELGDSALYFCASSSGRSYSYEQYFGPGTRLTVT.

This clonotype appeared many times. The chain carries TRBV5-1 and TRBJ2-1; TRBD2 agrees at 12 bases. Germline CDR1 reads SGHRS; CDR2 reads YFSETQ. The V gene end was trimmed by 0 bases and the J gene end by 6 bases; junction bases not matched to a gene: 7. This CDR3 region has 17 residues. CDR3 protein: CASSLGGLAGVTNEQFF. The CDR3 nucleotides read TGCGCCAGCAGCTTGGGGGGACTAGCGGGTGTAACCAATGAGCAGTTCTTC.

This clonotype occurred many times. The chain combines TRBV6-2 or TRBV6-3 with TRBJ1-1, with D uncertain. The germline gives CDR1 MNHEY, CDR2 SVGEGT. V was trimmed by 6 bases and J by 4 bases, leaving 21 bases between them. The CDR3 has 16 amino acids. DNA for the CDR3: TGTGCCAGCAGCCCTTACGGGGAGAAAGAGGTCACTGAAGCTTTCTTT. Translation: CASSPYGEKEVTEAFF.

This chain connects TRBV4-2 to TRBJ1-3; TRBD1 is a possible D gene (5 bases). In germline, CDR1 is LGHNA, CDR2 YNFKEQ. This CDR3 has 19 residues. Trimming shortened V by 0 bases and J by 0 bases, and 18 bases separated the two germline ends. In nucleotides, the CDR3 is TGTGCCAGCAGCCAAGATGGAGGATTATTGGGGCGCTCTGGAAACACCATATATTTT. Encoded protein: CASSQDGGLLGRSGNTIYF.

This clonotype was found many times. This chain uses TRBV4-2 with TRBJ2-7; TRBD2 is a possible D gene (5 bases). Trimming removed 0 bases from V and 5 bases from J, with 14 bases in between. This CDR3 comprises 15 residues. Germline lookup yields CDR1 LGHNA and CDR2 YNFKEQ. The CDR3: CASSQDDLFGNEQYF. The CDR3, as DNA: TGTGCCAGCAGCCAAGACGACCTCTTCGGGAACGAGCAGTACTTC.

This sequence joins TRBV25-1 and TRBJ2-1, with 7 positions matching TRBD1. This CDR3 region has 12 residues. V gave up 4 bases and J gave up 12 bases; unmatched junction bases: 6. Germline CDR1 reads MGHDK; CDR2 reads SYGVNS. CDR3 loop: CASSVEGGRQFF. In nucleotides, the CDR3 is TGTGCCAGCAGTGTAGAAGGGGGCCGGCAGTTCTTC.